This passage covers 25 T cell receptor beta chains from one sample sequenced in a study of blood T cells in healthy people across ages. Sample-barcoded 5' priming and a J-beta primer mix drove a second PCR of roughly 6 to 12 cycles. TCRdb re-called the 5' RACE reads with MiXCR, one entry per CDR3 protein. The sample records roughly 410,000 distinct CDR3 sequences, approximately 47% being singletons. Sequencing was carried out using blood. The receptors shown here come from a man in his fifties or sixties in good health.

This chain joins TRBV6-1 and TRBJ2-3; TRBD2 aligns across 8 bases. The CDR3 runs 15 residues. Germline CDR1 reads MNHNS; CDR2 reads SASEGT. V was pared by 3 bases and J by 2 bases, with 4 bases of the junction left unmatched. The DNA for the CDR3 is TGTGCCAGCAGTGACAGCGGGAGAGTCACAGATACGCAGTATTTT. It yields the protein CASSDSGRVTDTQYF.

J is TRBJ2-4 and V is TRBV13; TRBD2 is a possible D gene (5 bases). Trimming took 0 bases from V and 9 from J, leaving 9 bases between them. Germline V gives CDR1 PRHDT, CDR2 FYEKMQ (reference sequence). The CDR3 is made up of 13 amino acids. CDR3: CASSLGPRVIQYF. The CDR3 DNA follows: TGTGCCAGCAGCTTAGGCCCGAGGGTCATTCAGTACTTC.

The chain has TRBV5-1 and TRBJ2-4; 7 bases align to TRBD1. The closer fit of TRBJ2-7 to the DNA end suggests the J call may be wrong. Germline loops: CDR1 SGHRS, CDR2 YFSETQ. The CDR3 sequence is 17 residues long. The CDR3 DNA reads as TGCGCCAGCAGCCTCGGCCTGCCGGGACAGTTAGACTACGAGCAGTACTTC. It translates to CASSLGLPGQLDYEQYF.

The V and J genes are TRBV5-1 and TRBJ1-2, with 7 bases that match TRBD1. Germline V lookup: CDR1 SGHRS, CDR2 YFSETQ. CDR3 length: 12 residues. J gave up 6 bases and V 4 bases, and 3 bases lay outside the gene matches. The CDR3 bases are TGCGCCAGCAGCGAGCAGGGGGATGGCTACACCTTC. The encoded protein is CASSEQGDGYTF.

V usage is TRBV27 and J usage is TRBJ1-2; D gene uncertain. The CDR3 contains 12 residues. V was pared by 5 bases and J by 8 bases, with 12 bases between. Germline assignment: CDR1 MNHEY and CDR2 SMNVEV (reference sequence). In nucleotides, the CDR3 is TGTGCCAGCAGTCCTCAGATGGGGGGCTACACCTTC. Amino acids: CASSPQMGGYTF.

The chain has TRBV6-2 or TRBV6-3 and TRBJ2-3; 13 bases line up with TRBD2. With 10 bases clipped from V and 2 bases from J, the junction kept 6 bases outside the gene matches. Per germline, CDR1 MNHEY and CDR2 SVGEGT. The CDR3 covers 15 residues. CDR3 coding DNA: TGTGCCACCTTGGGACTAGCGGGGTTCACAGATACGCAGTATTTT. Translating it yields CATLGLAGFTDTQYF.

This chain joins TRBV28 and TRBJ2-1, with TRBD2 as a possible D gene (6 bases). TRBJ2-7 explains the end of the DNA better; the J call may be wrong. Germline CDR1 reads MDHEN; CDR2 reads SYDVKM. The CDR3 sequence is 16 residues long. The CDR3, as DNA: TGTGCCAGCAGCGACCGGAGGGGTAGTCAGTACAATGAGCAGTACTTC. Translation: CASSDRRGSQYNEQYF.

The chain recombines TRBV15 with TRBJ2-5; D is uncertain. The germline V and J ends were trimmed by 1 base and 5 bases, with 8 bases remaining between them. Per germline, CDR1 LNHNV and CDR2 YYDKDF (reference sequence). The CDR3 sequence is 13 residues long. This chain's CDR3 is CATSRAAAETQYF. DNA for the CDR3: TGTGCCACCAGCAGAGCTGCGGCGGAGACCCAGTACTTC.

The table lists this clonotype with a few counts. The chain employs TRBV19 and TRBJ2-7, with a possible D match to TRBD2 (5 bases). The length of the CDR3 is 14 residues. Germline V lookup: CDR1 LNHDA, CDR2 SQIVND (reference sequence). Trimming took off 6 bases at V and 2 bases at J, with 14 bases between the two ends. The CDR3 sequence is CASRIFLGAYEQYF. CDR3 coding DNA: TGTGCCAGTAGGATCTTCTTGGGAGCCTACGAGCAGTACTTC.

V gene TRBV7-8 combines with J gene TRBJ1-6, with 9 bases that match TRBD1. Germline V gene lookup returns CDR1 SGHVS and CDR2 FQNEAQ. Trimming at V came to 5 bases and at J to 6 bases, leaving 5 bases not matched to a gene. The CDR3 spans 15 residues. In DNA, the CDR3 is TGTGCCAGCAGCCCGGACAGGGGTTCTAATTCACCCCTCCACTTT. Residues: CASSPDRGSNSPLHF.

A few counts support this clonotype. The chain carries TRBV25-1 and TRBJ1-2; possibly TRBD1 for D (5 bases). Germline V gene sequence: CDR1 MGHDK, CDR2 SYGVNS. CDR3 length: 14 residues. V was shortened by 6 bases and J by 0 bases, with 11 bases between the two germline ends. The CDR3 DNA reads TGTGCCAGCAGCGCCAGGGACTCTAACTATGGCTACACCTTC. Its protein product is CASSARDSNYGYTF.

The chain uses TRBV5-4 and TRBJ2-3, with D perhaps being TRBD1 or TRBD2 (6 bases each). Trimming stripped 0 bases from V and 5 bases from J, with 13 bases between. CDR1 is SGHNT and CDR2 is YYREEE in the germline V gene (reference sequence). The CDR3 extends over 15 amino acids. The CDR3 sequence is CASSLVGGQGDTQYF. CDR3 coding DNA: TGTGCCAGCAGCTTGGTCGGGGGCCAGGGAGATACGCAGTATTTT.

This clonotype was counted a few times. CDR3 bases: TGCAGTGCCCCTCGGACGAGTCAGGGGGATGAGCAGTTCTTC. This encodes CSAPRTSQGDEQFF. The chain couples TRBV20-1 to TRBJ2-1, with 7 positions matching TRBD1. The CDR3 sequence is 14 residues long. Germline loops: CDR1 DFQATT, CDR2 SNEGSKA (reference sequence). Losses at the gene ends were 6 bases for V and 8 bases for J; bases not matched to a gene: 13.

The chain carries TRBV6-2 or TRBV6-3 and TRBJ2-3, with 13 positions matching TRBD2. This CDR3 comprises 17 residues. V shed 2 bases, J shed 2 bases, and the junction held 4 bases outside the gene matches. From germline, CDR1 is MNHEY and CDR2 SVGEGT. The DNA of the CDR3 is TGTGCCAGCAGTTACGGACTAGCGGGGGCACACACAGATACGCAGTATTTT. Protein product: CASSYGLAGAHTDTQYF.

This clonotype was seen more than once but under ten times. The chain carries TRBV28 and TRBJ2-3; 7 bases are a match to TRBD1. Germline V gene lookup returns CDR1 MDHEN and CDR2 SYDVKM. V lost 5 bases and J lost 1; bases outside the gene matches: 3. The CDR3 is made up of 14 amino acids. Here the CDR3 reads CASSEGARTDTQYF. CDR3 bases: TGTGCCAGCAGTGAGGGGGCACGCACAGATACGCAGTATTTT.

This rearrangement joins TRBV29-1 to TRBJ2-3, with TRBD2 matching over 7 bases. The CDR3 consists of 13 residues. CDR1 is SQVTM and CDR2 is ANQGSEA in the germline V gene. Germline trimming cut 7 bases from V and 0 bases from J; bases unmatched to any gene: 4. The CDR3 nucleotides are TGCAGCGCCGGGACTACCAGCACAGATACGCAGTATTTT. Translating gives CSAGTTSTDTQYF.

In this sample, this clonotype turned up many times. This may stem from a read error, because a much larger clone lies one nucleotide away. This chain connects TRBV20-1 to TRBJ2-5; a possible D gene is TRBD2 (5 bases). V shed 1 base and J shed 11 bases, with 26 bases lying between them. The CDR3 is made up of 16 amino acids. Germline lookup yields CDR1 DFQATT and CDR2 SNEGSKA (reference sequence). The CDR3 spells CSARAGYPIGANEQYF. The CDR3 nucleotides are TGCAGTGCTAGAGCGGGATACCCCATTGGAGCTAATGAGCAGTACTTC.

Turning to this clonotype: The junction departs from the called germline gene at one end, perhaps through a read error. This chain connects TRBV20-1 to TRBJ2-3, with 12 nucleotides matching TRBD2. CDR1 and CDR2 (germline): DFQATT, SNEGSKA (reference sequence). There are 18 residues in the CDR3. The CDR3 nucleotides read TGCAGTGCTAGAGATGGAGGCACTAGCGGGGGGTACACAGATACGCGGTATTTT. This codes for CSARDGGTSGGYTDTRYF.

This clonotype showed up just a few times. The V gene is TRBV29-1, the J gene TRBJ2-1; D not certain. Per the germline V gene, CDR1 is SQVTM and CDR2 is ANQGSEA. V was clipped by 3 bases and J by 7 bases, with 4 bases between them. CDR3 length: 10 amino acids. The CDR3: CSVEENEQFF. Here the CDR3 DNA reads TGCAGCGTTGAGGAAAATGAGCAGTTCTTC.

The chain recombines TRBV10-3 with TRBJ2-1, with 8 bases fitting TRBD2. CDR3 length equals 15 residues. V lost 5 bases and J lost 10; bases outside the gene matches: 13. Per germline, CDR1 ENHRY and CDR2 SYGVKD. The CDR3 DNA is TGTGCCATCAGTAAGGAGGTGGCGGGGGGCTTGGAGCAGTTCTTC. Translated: CAISKEVAGGLEQFF.

This chain joins TRBV29-1 and TRBJ2-6; D is uncertain. The V end lost 6 bases, the J end lost 6 bases, and 12 bases lay between the germline ends. Per the germline V gene, CDR1 is SQVTM and CDR2 is ANQGSEA. CDR3 size: 13 residues. DNA for the CDR3: TGCAGCGTGAGGTTCAGTGAGGCCAACGTCCTGACTTTC. Residues: CSVRFSEANVLTF. The complete variable domain, with remaining parts taken from reference TRBV29-1 and TRBJ2-6, reads SAVISQKPSRDICQRGTSLTIQCQVDSQVTMMFWYRQQPGQSLTLIATANQGSEATYESGFVIDKFPISRPNLTFSTLTVSNMSPEDSSIYLCSVRFSEANVLTFGAGSRLTVL.

This chain connects TRBV12-3 or TRBV12-4 to TRBJ1-1; possibly TRBD1 for D (6 bases). The CDR3 contains 14 residues. The V end was cut by 8 bases, the J end by 0 bases, with 13 bases between. The CDR3 is CASLQGGMNTEAFF. The CDR3, as DNA: TGTGCCAGCTTACAGGGAGGAATGAACACTGAAGCTTTCTTT.

CDR3 DNA sequence: TGTGCCAGCAGCCCGGGCCCTACGGGGCAGTTCTTC. As protein: CASSPGPTGQFF. J is TRBJ2-7 and V is TRBV7-9; D not resolved. Judging by the DNA end, TRBJ2-1 fits better; the J call may be wrong. Germline V gives CDR1 SEHNR, CDR2 FQNEAQ (reference sequence). There are 12 residues in the CDR3.

This clonotype was seen more than once but under ten times. This chain links TRBV6-5 with TRBJ1-5; 7 nucleotides match TRBD1. Looked up from germline, CDR1 is MNHEY and CDR2 is SVGAGI. V shed 0 bases and J 3 bases; nucleotides not matched to a gene: 2. This CDR3 contains 15 residues. Written as DNA, the CDR3 is TGTGCCAGCAGTTACTCCGGGACAGACAATCAGCCCCAGCATTTT. Protein sequence: CASSYSGTDNQPQHF.

The J gene is TRBJ2-3, the V gene TRBV5-5, with 13 positions matching TRBD2. The junction had 7 bases not matched to a gene; V was cut back by 2 bases and J by 4 bases. CDR1 and CDR2 from the germline V gene are SGHKS and YYEKEE (reference sequence). The CDR3 contains 17 residues. The CDR3 DNA follows: TGTGCCAGCAGCTTACCAACTAGCGGGGGGGGCCCAGATACGCAGTATTTT. Its protein product is CASSLPTSGGGPDTQYF.